This TCR beta chain stems from a study of cytomegalovirus exposure and HLA in healthy donors. Amplification used 60 Vbeta primers and 13 Jbeta primers. Here immunoSEQ multiplex PCR was the method, and the copy in TCRdb shows in-frame clones only, minus some. The sample has over 150,000 clones; roughly 80% are singletons. Notes on this clone: The sample carries other DNA sequences with the same CDR3.

Material: PBMCs. The sequence came from a man aged 25 to 45 in good health and CMV-seropositive.

CDR3 sequence reads: CASSVGGGAETQYF. CDR3 nucleotide sequence: TGTGCCAGCAGCGTAGGCGGGGGGGCCGAGACCCAGTACTTC. V is TRBV9 and J is TRBJ2-5; the match to TRBD2 covers 9 bases. V was pared by 0 bases and J by 5 bases, with 2 bases of the junction left unmatched. Germline CDR1 is SGDLS and CDR2 is YYNGEE. The CDR3 consists of 14 residues.